This T cell receptor beta chain came from a study of T-cell reconstitution after alpha-beta-depleted transplantation in children. Molecular barcoding with unique molecular identifiers was used for the TCRbeta library. TCRdb re-derived calls from the PCR reads in MiXCR, one entry per CDR3 protein. This sample yields around 490,000 distinct CDR3 sequences, of which more than 9.5% are seen a single time; approximately 14% belongs to the top ten. Overall study findings and caveats: Counts and diversity of T cells one year after transplant came mostly from newly produced T cells.

This clonotype has more than one count but fewer than ten. Its specificity is not known. Sequenced material: PBMCs, mostly from graft donor cells, taken 180 days after TCRalphabeta/CD19-depleted stem cell transplant. This sequence originates from a female patient aged 2 to 10 who had a stem cell transplant for aplastic anemia, so the T cells may come from the graft donor.

CDR3 loop: CATSRGRGPTDTQYF. In nucleotides, the CDR3 is TGTGCCACCAGCAGGGGACGGGGGCCCACGGATACGCAGTATTTT. The chain combines TRBV15 with TRBJ2-3; D is possibly TRBD1 or TRBD2 (6 bases each). CDR1 is LNHNV, CDR2 YYDKDF, per germline (reference sequence). The CDR3 contains 15 residues. V was shortened by 3 bases and J by 6 bases, with 16 bases between the two germline ends.